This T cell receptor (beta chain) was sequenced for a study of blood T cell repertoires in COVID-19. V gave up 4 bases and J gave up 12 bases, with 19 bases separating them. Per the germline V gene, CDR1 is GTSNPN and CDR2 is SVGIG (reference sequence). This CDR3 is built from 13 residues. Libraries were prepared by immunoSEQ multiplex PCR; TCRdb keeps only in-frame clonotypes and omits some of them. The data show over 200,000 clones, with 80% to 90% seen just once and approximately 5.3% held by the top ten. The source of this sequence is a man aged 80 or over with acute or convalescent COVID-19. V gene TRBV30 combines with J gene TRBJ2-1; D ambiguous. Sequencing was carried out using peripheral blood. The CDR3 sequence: CAWTRSVQIVQFF. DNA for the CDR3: TGTGCCTGGACCCGCAGCGTCCAAATAGTGCAGTTCTTC.